Below, 27 T cell receptor beta chains from the same sample are listed, as sequenced in a study of T cell responses to AZD1222 COVID-19 vaccine. TCRdb's table, derived via immunoSEQ multiplex PCR, lists solely in-frame clones and lacks some. The data show 110,000 or so clones, approximately 90% seen once. The starting material was peripheral blood, obtained 28 days after the second AZD1222 dose. The source is an adult who received the AZD1222 COVID-19 vaccine.

V and J are TRBV6-5 and TRBJ1-2; 8 bases fit TRBD1. Germline values: CDR1 MNHEY, CDR2 SVGAGI. The ends lost 5 bases at V and 1 base at J; junction bases unmatched: 6. This CDR3 is 15 amino acids long. The chain's CDR3 is CASSPRTGLNYGYTF. CDR3 sequence (DNA): TGTGCCAGCAGTCCAAGGACAGGGCTTAACTATGGCTACACCTTC.

The chain links TRBV6-6 to TRBJ1-5; D is ambiguous. CDR1 is MNHNY and CDR2 is SVGAGI in the germline V gene (reference sequence). V was cut by 2 bases and J by 7 bases, with 6 bases left in between. The CDR3 is 12 residues long. CDR3 sequence reads: CASSYPQQPQHF. Here the CDR3 DNA reads TGTGCCAGCAGTTACCCCCAACAGCCCCAGCATTTT.

This rearrangement joins TRBV5-1 to TRBJ2-7; possibly TRBD1 or TRBD2 for D (5 bases each). Germline V gene data show CDR1 as SGHRS and CDR2 as YFSETQ. With 0 bases removed from V and 1 base from J, the gap between germline ends came to 14 bases. The CDR3 covers 16 residues. CDR3 coding DNA: TGCGCCAGCAGCTTGGGTTGGGGCGGAGGATCCTACGAGCAGTACTTC. It yields the protein CASSLGWGGGSYEQYF.

The chain joins TRBV28 to TRBJ2-3, with D tentatively TRBD2 (5 bases). Trimming shortened V by 3 bases and J by 6 bases, and 10 bases separated the two germline ends. The CDR3 is 13 amino acids. Germline values: CDR1 MDHEN, CDR2 SYDVKM. CDR3 DNA sequence: TGTGCCAGCAGTTTCGGAGGAAGGGATACGCAGTATTTT. It is translated as CASSFGGRDTQYF.

The gene calls are TRBV9 and TRBJ2-2; unclear D gene. This CDR3 is built from 13 residues. The V gene's germline CDR1 is SGDLS and CDR2 YYNGEE. V lost 0 bases and J 4 bases, leaving 4 bases between the germline ends. In DNA form, the CDR3 reads TGTGCCAGCAGCGTAGGGGGCACCGGGGAGCTGTTTTTT. Translating it yields CASSVGGTGELFF.

This chain links TRBV11-2 with TRBJ2-7; 14 bases agree with TRBD2. CDR3 size: 15 residues. CDR1 and CDR2 (germline): SGHAT, FQNNGV. V dropped 5 bases and J dropped 2; count of bases not matched to a gene: 2. The CDR3 DNA is TGTGCCAGCAGCCTGGGACTAGCGGGGGCCTACGAGCAGTACTTC. Translating gives CASSLGLAGAYEQYF.

V usage is TRBV21-1 and J usage is TRBJ1-1. TRBV21-1 corresponds to a pseudogene. The CDR3 is 15 residues long. In nucleotides, the CDR3 is TGTGCCAGCAGACTGACTGAGAGATTGAACACTGAAGCTTTCTTT. Protein: CASRLTERLNTEAFF.

The DNA for the CDR3 is TGTGCCAGCAGCCCCGGCTTCTACGAGCAGTACTTC. As protein: CASSPGFYEQYF. The chain employs TRBV5-6 and TRBJ2-7, with unresolved D. CDR3 length equals 12 residues. Looked up from germline, CDR1 is SGHDT and CDR2 is YYEEEE. Trimming took 4 bases from V and 3 from J, leaving 8 bases between them.

The J gene is TRBJ1-3, the V gene TRBV18; 7 nucleotides align to TRBD1. This CDR3 region has 14 residues. The germline V gene has CDR1 KGHSH and CDR2 LQKENI. The V and J ends lost 5 bases and 0 bases, in that order; junction bases with no gene match: 1. The CDR3 DNA is TGTGCCAGCTCAGGGGACAGCTCTGGAAACACCATATATTTT. This sequence encodes CASSGDSSGNTIYF.

CDR3 loop: CATRGAGTGTDTQYF. The DNA for the CDR3 is TGTGCCACCAGGGGGGCGGGAACGGGCACAGATACGCAGTATTTT. The rearrangement joins TRBV24-1 to TRBJ2-3; TRBD1 or TRBD2 may be the D gene (6 bases each). Germline loops: CDR1 KGHDR, CDR2 SFDVKD. V was shortened by 7 bases and J by 1 base, with 14 bases between the two germline ends. This CDR3 region has 15 residues.

The CDR3 DNA follows: TGTGCCAGCAGCTTAGTTTGGAACACTGAAGCTTTCTTT. Translation: CASSLVWNTEAFF. V gene TRBV7-9 combines with J gene TRBJ1-1, with D hard to call. Germline CDR1 reads SEHNR; CDR2 reads FQNEAQ (reference sequence). Trimming pared 1 base from V and 1 base from J, leaving 4 bases between. This CDR3 comprises 13 residues.

The chain couples TRBV20-1 to TRBJ2-2; TRBD2 aligns across 7 bases. V lost 3 bases to trimming and J lost 4 bases; unmatched junction nucleotides: 5. This CDR3 is built from 14 residues. CDR1 DFQATT and CDR2 SNEGSKA come from the germline V gene (reference sequence). CDR3 sequence (DNA): TGCAGTGCTAGTGCGGGGGAGGGCACCGGGGAGCTGTTTTTT. This gives the protein CSASAGEGTGELFF.

The gene calls are TRBV20-1 and TRBJ1-4; TRBD1 is a possible D gene (5 bases). The germline gives CDR1 DFQATT, CDR2 SNEGSKA (reference sequence). The CDR3 extends over 15 amino acids. The V gene lost 3 bases and the J gene lost 4 bases, with 15 bases spanning the gap. CDR3 in DNA: TGCAGTGCTAGTCCTTGGGTGGGGGGTAATGAAAAACTGTTTTTT. Translated: CSASPWVGGNEKLFF.

This clone was seen a few times. The CDR3 nucleotides read TGTGCCAGCAGTGAAGGACAGGGTAAACTTTATGGCTACACCTTC. Translation gives CASSEGQGKLYGYTF. This rearrangement joins TRBV6-1 to TRBJ1-2, with 7 bases matching TRBD1. The CDR3 runs 15 residues. CDR1 MNHNS and CDR2 SASEGT come from the germline V gene. Germline trimming cut 1 base from V and 5 bases from J; bases unmatched to any gene: 7.

The genes are TRBV28 and TRBJ2-7; a weak D match, TRBD1 (5 bases). Germline loops: CDR1 MDHEN, CDR2 SYDVKM. The CDR3 is 14 residues long. Trimming removed 6 bases at V and 6 bases at J, with 18 bases between. The CDR3 spells CASRRTQVWGEQYF. The CDR3 nucleotides read TGTGCCAGCAGGAGGACACAGGTCTGGGGCGAGCAGTACTTC.

This chain links TRBV4-3 with TRBJ2-2; D is undetermined. Per germline, CDR1 LGHNA and CDR2 YSLEER. The V end was cut by 3 bases, the J end by 7 bases, with 12 bases between. This CDR3 is built from 14 residues. CDR3 amino acids: CASSHSRGNGELFF. The CDR3 DNA reads as TGCGCCAGCAGCCACTCCCGCGGTAACGGGGAGCTGTTTTTT.

The CDR3 region is CATSDSTSGTSTDTQYF. As DNA, the CDR3 is TGTGCCACCAGTGATTCTACTAGCGGAACTAGCACAGATACGCAGTATTTT. The gene calls are TRBV24-1 and TRBJ2-3, with 8 nucleotides matching TRBD2. Trimming cost V 2 bases and J 0 bases; bases outside gene matches: 6. The CDR3 contains 17 residues. Germline V CDR1 and CDR2: KGHDR, SFDVKD.

J is TRBJ1-5 and V is TRBV19; D is unclear. The CDR3 extends over 14 amino acids. V shed 3 bases and J shed 6 bases, with 12 bases lying between them. Germline V gene sequence: CDR1 LNHDA, CDR2 SQIVND (reference sequence). The CDR3 coding sequence is TGTGCCAGTAGTATGGTCAAGGAAAGTCAGCCCCAGCATTTT. Its protein product is CASSMVKESQPQHF.

The chain links TRBV4-1 to TRBJ2-7; 9 bases align to TRBD2. V lost 1 base, J lost 2 bases, and 12 bases stayed unmatched. CDR3 size: 18 residues. Germline CDR1 reads MGHRA; CDR2 reads YSYEKL. DNA for the CDR3: TGCGCCAGCAGCCAAGGGGTATTGAGCGGGAGGAGGCCCTACGAGCAGTACTTC. Its translation is CASSQGVLSGRRPYEQYF.

This clone was seen only once. DNA for the CDR3: TGTGCCAGCAGTTACAGGGACGGCTTTAACTATGGCTACACCTTC. Translation gives CASSYRDGFNYGYTF. The rearrangement links TRBV6-2 or TRBV6-3 to TRBJ1-2; the D gene is possibly TRBD1 (5 bases). Germline V lookup: CDR1 MNHEY, CDR2 SVGEGT. CDR3 length: 15 residues. The germline V and J ends were trimmed by 2 bases and 1 base, with 11 bases remaining between them.

This clone was counted a single time. V is TRBV9 and J is TRBJ1-2; no reliable D call. V was pared by 0 bases and J by 1 base, with 4 bases between. Germline values: CDR1 SGDLS, CDR2 YYNGEE. The CDR3 spans 13 residues. For the CDR3, the DNA is TGTGCCAGCAGCGTAGGCGTTAACTATGGCTACACCTTC. It specifies CASSVGVNYGYTF.

This chain links TRBV5-1 with TRBJ2-7, with TRBD1 as a possible D gene (6 bases). CDR1 SGHRS and CDR2 YFSETQ come from the germline V gene. Deletions cut 4 bases from V and 0 bases from J, with 14 bases between. This CDR3 is built from 15 residues. CDR3 sequence: CASSRTDGGSYEQYF. Here the CDR3 DNA reads TGCGCCAGCAGCCGGACAGACGGCGGCTCCTACGAGCAGTACTTC.

The chain uses TRBV4-1 and TRBJ1-2, with 9 bases fitting TRBD1. The CDR3 is 14 amino acids. V was clipped by 2 bases and J by 6 bases; unmatched bases: 4. Per the germline V gene, CDR1 is MGHRA and CDR2 is YSYEKL. The CDR3 nucleotides are TGCGCCAGCAGCCAAATCGGGACAGGGAATGGCTACACCTTC. Amino acid sequence: CASSQIGTGNGYTF.

The chain combines TRBV5-1 with TRBJ1-1; D unresolved. The germline CDR1 and CDR2 sequences are SGHRS and YFSETQ. This CDR3 has 16 residues. Trimming left V 4 bases short and J 2 bases short, with 18 bases between. DNA of the CDR3: TGCGCCAGCAGCCTTGGTTCTCGTTCAGTTAACACTGAAGCTTTCTTT. It translates to CASSLGSRSVNTEAFF. The entire variable domain, with the rest obtained from reference TRBV5-1 and TRBJ1-1, is as follows: KAGVTQTPRYLIKTRGQQVTLSCSPISGHRSVSWYQQTPGQGLQFLFEYFSETQRNKGNFPGRFSGRQFSNSRSEMNVSTLELGDSALYLCASSLGSRSVNTEAFFGQGTRLTVV.

This chain links TRBV23-1 with TRBJ1-2; D not certain. TRBV23-1 carries the ORF label, with uncertain function. The CDR3 runs to 14 residues. V was trimmed by 8 bases and J by 5 bases, leaving 18 bases between them. DNA of the CDR3: TGCGCCAGCTCCTCAGGTGGACTTAGGTATGGCTACACCTTC. Translation gives CASSSGGLRYGYTF.

This rearrangement joins TRBV16 to TRBJ1-5, with TRBD1 matching over 7 bases. Germline CDR1 KGHSY, CDR2 FQNENV. This CDR3 spans 18 amino acids. Trimming took 4 bases from V and 3 from J; bases not matched to a gene: 15. The CDR3 here is CASSRGWGNRGFNQPQHF. The CDR3 coding sequence is TGTGCCAGCAGCCGGGGGTGGGGAAACAGGGGATTCAATCAGCCCCAGCATTTT.

The rearrangement joins TRBV14 to TRBJ2-1, with TRBD2 matching 10 bases. The CDR3 consists of 16 residues. The germline gives CDR1 SGHDN, CDR2 FVKESK. The V gene end was trimmed by 4 bases and the J gene end by 5 bases; junction bases not matched to a gene: 8. The CDR3 region has the DNA TGTGCCAGCAGCCTTCCTAGCGGGAGTTCCAACAATGAGCAGTTCTTC. This encodes CASSLPSGSSNNEQFF. The whole variable domain, remainder taken from reference TRBV14 and TRBJ2-1, is EAGVTQFPSHSVIEKGQTVTLRCDPISGHDNLYWYRRVMGKEIKFLLHFVKESKQDESGMPNNRFLAERTGGTYSTLKVQPAELEDSGVYFCASSLPSGSSNNEQFFGPGTRLTVL.